These T cell receptor beta chains were read from a single sample in a study of T cell repertoires in cytomegalovirus infection. TCRdb reprocessed the reads with MiXCR, giving one entry per CDR3 protein. The sample lists about 350,000 distinct CDR3 sequences; about 35% were seen once. These receptors have no known antigen. Here the sequenced sample was cultured PBMCs, taken from culture after CMV antigen stimulation. The receptor set was obtained from a human donor in good health (CMV status not recorded). Some clones in this sample may be carry-over from other donors' samples. Both conserved end residues are part of each CDR3. Each record gives: V gene, J gene, clone size, D gene, CDR3 DNA, CDR3 protein. D genes are given only for firm matches. Some rows mark clone size as missing; the rest say once, few, many or name a class of expanded clone.

>TRBV6-2/TRBV6-3|TRBJ2-6|.|TRBD1
TGTGCCAGCAGTGCCCCCCGACAGGGGACAGGGGCCAACGTCCTGACTTTC
CASSAPRQGTGANVLTF
>TRBV12-3/TRBV12-4|TRBJ2-4|.|TRBD1
TGTGCCAGCAGTTTGGGACAGCTAGCCAAAAACATTCAGTACTTC
CASSLGQLAKNIQYF
>TRBV12-3/TRBV12-4|TRBJ2-7|.|TRBD2
TGTGCCAGCAGCTTAGGACTAGCGGGACAATCCTACGAGCAGTACTTC
CASSLGLAGQSYEQYF
>TRBV6-2/TRBV6-3|TRBJ2-1|few|.
TGTGCCAGCCGACCTGGCGGAATCGAGCAGTTCTTC
CASRPGGIEQFF
>TRBV12-3/TRBV12-4|TRBJ2-7|.|TRBD1
TGTGCCAGCAGTTCCGAGACAGGGAACGACGAGCAGTACTTC
CASSSETGNDEQYF
>TRBV7-9|TRBJ1-1|few|TRBD1
TGTGCCAGCAGCTTAGCGACAGGGACTGAAGCTTTCTTT
CASSLATGTEAFF
>TRBV19|TRBJ1-1|few|.
TGTGCCAGTACCGGAGGGGGGGGCACTGAAGCTTTCTTT
CASTGGGGTEAFF
>TRBV6-1|TRBJ1-1|few|.
TGTGCCAGCAGAGTACAGGGAGAAACCACTGAAGCTTTCTTT
CASRVQGETTEAFF
>TRBV6-2/TRBV6-3|TRBJ2-2|few|TRBD2
TGTGCCAGCAGTTACTCGGCGGGAGTAAAAAGGGAGCTGTTTTTT
CASSYSAGVKRELFF
>TRBV12-5|TRBJ1-1|few|TRBD1
TGTGCTAGTGTCAGGACAGGGGCCACTGAAGCTTTCTTT
CASVRTGATEAFF
>TRBV7-2|TRBJ1-1|few|TRBD1
TGTGCCAGCAGCTTTTCAGGACAGGGAGAAGCTTTCTTT
CASSFSGQGEAFF
>TRBV2|TRBJ2-1|few|.
TGTGCCAGCAGCCTCCGACTAGTCGAGCAGTTCTTC
CASSLRLVEQFF
>TRBV12-3/TRBV12-4|TRBJ1-5|.|.
TGTGCCAGCAGTTCCCCGGCAGGTGTCGGCAATCAGCCCCAGCATTTT
CASSSPAGVGNQPQHF
>TRBV3-1|TRBJ2-5|.|TRBD1
TGTGCCAGCAGCCCGAAAACTGGACAGGCGGCGTGGGAGACCCAGTACTTC
CASSPKTGQAAWETQYF
>TRBV30|TRBJ2-1|.|.
TGTGCCTGGAGTACCGCCGGGACTTCTTTTTACAATGAGCAGTTCTTC
CAWSTAGTSFYNEQFF
>TRBV7-2|TRBJ2-1|many|.
TGTGCCAGCAGCGCTTACTTGACCCGGCAGTTCTTC
CASSAYLTRQFF
>TRBV12-3/TRBV12-4|TRBJ2-3|few|.
TGTGCCAGCACCTTCCGGTCTAGGCCAGATACGCAGTATTTT
CASTFRSRPDTQYF
>TRBV5-6|TRBJ1-6|.|TRBD1
TGTGCCAGCAGCTTTACAGGGGTCAATTCACCCCTCCACTTT
CASSFTGVNSPLHF
>TRBV7-9|TRBJ2-3|.|TRBD2
TGTGCCAGCAGCTTACAACTAGCGGGAGTAAATACGCAGTATTTT
CASSLQLAGVNTQYF
>TRBV7-9|TRBJ1-1|.|TRBD1
TGTGCCAGCAGCCACGCGATATCCTTTACCGGGACAGCTAACTTTGAAGCTTTCTTT
CASSHAISFTGTANFEAFF
>TRBV5-4|TRBJ2-1|.|TRBD1
TGTGCCAGCAGCGCCGGGACAGGACGCGATGAGCAGTTCTTC
CASSAGTGRDEQFF
>TRBV19|TRBJ1-2|few|.
TGTGCCAGTAGTTTCCAGGAGGATTTTGGCTACACCTTC
CASSFQEDFGYTF
>TRBV20-1|TRBJ2-7|.|.
TGCAGTGCTAGATTGCGGGGGCGGGGTTACTACGAGCAGTACTTC
CSARLRGRGYYEQYF
>TRBV7-3|TRBJ2-3|many|.
TGTGCCAGCAGCTTGGGACTTGGTTCAGATACGCAGTATTTT
CASSLGLGSDTQYF
>TRBV7-9|TRBJ1-1|few|.
TGTGCCAGCAGCTTAGCCGGAGGTGGGTACACTGAAGCTTTCTTT
CASSLAGGGYTEAFF
>TRBV7-2|TRBJ2-3|many|.
TGTGCCAGCAGCTTAGGAGGGGGGCAACGGGATACGCAGTATTTT
CASSLGGGQRDTQYF
>TRBV7-2|TRBJ2-1|.|.
TGTGCCAGCAGCTTGAAGGTGAAAAGCCTAGAGCAGTTCTTC
CASSLKVKSLEQFF
>TRBV15|TRBJ1-5|.|TRBD1
TGTGCCACCAGCAGGGGACAGAAGGTACAGCCCCAGCATTTT
CATSRGQKVQPQHF
>TRBV12-3/TRBV12-4|TRBJ2-5|.|.
TGTGCCAGCAGTCCTGCCCTAGAGACCCAGTACTTC
CASSPALETQYF
>TRBV4-1|TRBJ2-2|.|.
TGCGCCAGCAGCCCTACGACTAGCACCGGGGAGCTGTTTTTT
CASSPTTSTGELFF
>TRBV10-3|TRBJ2-3|.|.
TGTGCCATCAGCCCCGGACATAGCAGGCCAGCGGATACGCAGTATTTT
CAISPGHSRPADTQYF
>TRBV6-6|TRBJ1-5|.|.
TGTGCCAGCATCCGAAGCGGGGATCAGCCCCAGCATTTT
CASIRSGDQPQHF
>TRBV4-3|TRBJ2-1|few|.
TGCGCCAGCAGCCAAGATGGCGATCTTGAGCAGTTCTTC
CASSQDGDLEQFF
>TRBV6-5|TRBJ1-2|few|.
TGTGCCAGCAGGGAGGGAATATCGCCCTATGGCTACACCTTC
CASREGISPYGYTF
>TRBV4-1|TRBJ2-7|few|TRBD1
TGCGCCAGCAGCGAGGGGGCCGGCGTTTACGAGCAGTACTTC
CASSEGAGVYEQYF
>TRBV28|TRBJ1-2|many|.
TGTGCCAGCAGGGAAGCCAATCTGTATGGCTACACCTTC
CASREANLYGYTF
>TRBV16|TRBJ1-2|.|.
TGTGCCAGCAGCCAAAGCGGACTAGAGTCTAACTATGGCTACACCTTC
CASSQSGLESNYGYTF
>TRBV7-8|TRBJ1-5|many|.
TGTGCCAGCAGCTTACGGGTTTCCAATCAGCCCCAGCATTTT
CASSLRVSNQPQHF
>TRBV6-8|TRBJ1-6|few|.
TGTGCCAGCGGGGGTAGGGGAAATTCACCCCTCCACTTT
CASGGRGNSPLHF
>TRBV20-1|TRBJ1-5|.|TRBD1
TGCAGTGCAACCCCAGGGGGAAGTCAGCCCCAGCATTTT
CSATPGGSQPQHF
>TRBV4-2|TRBJ2-1|few|TRBD2
TGTGCCAGCAGCCAACTTGGGTCGACTAGCGGCTACAATGAGCAGTTCTTC
CASSQLGSTSGYNEQFF
>TRBV11-2|TRBJ2-1|few|TRBD2
TGTGCCAGCAGCTTAGAGTCTAGCGGGAGATACAATGAGCAGTTCTTC
CASSLESSGRYNEQFF
>TRBV11-2|TRBJ2-1|.|TRBD2
TGTGCCAGCAGCTTACAAATCTTCCTAAGACTAGCGGATTACAATGAGCAGTTCTTC
CASSLQIFLRLADYNEQFF